This T cell receptor (beta chain) was found in a study of siplizumab effects on memory and regulatory T cells. TCRdb keeps only in-frame clones here, not all; method: immunoSEQ multiplex PCR. The sample records fewer than 120,000 clones, 80% to 95% being singletons. CDR1 SGHDT and CDR2 YYEEEE come from the germline V gene. Trimming removed 5 bases from V and 7 bases from J, with 15 bases in between. The CDR3 sequence is 13 residues long. The origin of this receptor is a human donor in good health. The rearrangement joins TRBV5-6 to TRBJ1-2; D is ambiguous. Sequenced sample: CD4+ T cells sorted from blood. The CDR3 is CASSYSTVVGYTF. CDR3 bases: TGTGCCAGCAGTTACTCGACGGTTGTTGGCTACACCTTC. Together with reference TRBV5-6 and TRBJ1-2, the CDR3 gives the full variable domain: DAGVTQSPTHLIKTRGQQVTLRCSPKSGHDTVSWYQQALGQGPQFIFQYYEEEERQRGNFPDRFSGHQFPNYSSELNVNALLLGDSALYLCASSYSTVVGYTFGSGTRLTVV.